This entry features one T cell receptor beta chain sequence. It has no known antigen specificity. There are no base qualities to consult, and no much larger clone falls within one base. These data belong to a study of T cell responses to AZD1222 COVID-19 vaccine (dated by TCRdb to the early 2020s). Regarding the complete study: AZD1222 recipients whose second dose came at about 4 weeks and those whose second dose came at about 12 weeks were combined into one group, since spike-specific TCR depth and breadth did not differ between the two schedules. TCR sequencing was performed for 230 to 250 trial participants, of whom about 200 were given two doses of AZD1222 and around 26 were given two doses of MenACWY control vaccine. Enrollment into the trials was organized by age into subgroups of 18-55, 56-69 and 70-plus years, and those subgroups contained roughly 150, 30 and 60 TCR-sequenced participants, respectively.

Deletion took 5 bases off V and 3 bases off J, with a span of 11 bases between the germline ends. Counted from cysteine to phenylalanine, this CDR3 has 13 amino acids. The CDR3 DNA has 39 bases and is translated from base 1. CDR1 and CDR2 are read off the germline V gene as SGHVS and FQNEAQ. The CDR3 regions of human TCRbeta chains were analyzed by immunosequencing. As for how the authors treated the data: Repertoire TCRs were matched against a reference library of SARS-CoV-2-specific TCRs generated with the MIRA antigen-specificity platform. Breadth meant the fraction of unique TCRs that were SARS-CoV-2-associated, whereas depth meant the fraction of total T cells that were SARS-CoV-2-associated. Using the MIRA data, each spike-specific TCR was assigned both to the spike region to which the TCR was reactive and to a CD4 or CD8 class. Log10-transformed breadth and depth values were compared by one-way ANOVA with Sidak's multiple comparisons tests. Drawn from immuneACCESS, this table holds only the in-frame rearrangements with V and J called that TCRdb kept. Clones are partly lost; checked studies trace under half to an unresolved V gene and leave the rest unexplained. V, J and clone size reflect that table, while D and trimming were determined from the DNA. Here the sample has 250,000 or so clones; more than 85% occur a single time. The ten largest make up about 0.5% of the sample.

Per the publication, the time point label means: baseline before first vaccination. The vaccinee samples were drawn from two UK trials, COV001 and COV002, one of which was a single-blind randomized controlled phase 2/3 trial testing AZD1222 (ChAdOx1 nCoV-19) in healthy adults. For TCRbeta chain sequencing, PBMC samples were collected from trial participants at day 0 and at day 28 after the second dose. The paper's findings and limits, for the study overall: Most participants were white British and females outnumbered males, and the authors suggested that clonal diversity may have been underestimated. A significant rise in spike-specific TCR breadth and depth was observed after two AZD1222 doses relative to day 0 and relative to MenACWY recipients. Nearly half of unique spike-specific TCRs reportedly recognized epitopes outside regions mutated in the B.1.351 and B.1.1.7 variants. Because no day 14 peak-response samples were available, repertoires were characterized only after the peak T cell response. Only six or seven AZD1222 recipients were SARS-CoV-2 seropositive at baseline, limiting conclusions about previously exposed vaccinees. The 56-69-year group was small, and its depth increase did not reach significance, likely because of low power. Vaccine-associated CD4 TCRs spanned the whole spike protein, with dominant responses in regions 160-218 and 743-854.

This TCR was recovered from an adult in good health. The sequence is built from TRBV7-8 and TRBJ2-7, with the D gene not clear enough to name. The sequencing here drew on peripheral blood, taken on day 0 of AZD1222 vaccination. The bases are TGTGCCAGCAGCCTCTTAGGAGACTACGAGCAGTACTTC. It translates as CASSLLGDYEQYF.